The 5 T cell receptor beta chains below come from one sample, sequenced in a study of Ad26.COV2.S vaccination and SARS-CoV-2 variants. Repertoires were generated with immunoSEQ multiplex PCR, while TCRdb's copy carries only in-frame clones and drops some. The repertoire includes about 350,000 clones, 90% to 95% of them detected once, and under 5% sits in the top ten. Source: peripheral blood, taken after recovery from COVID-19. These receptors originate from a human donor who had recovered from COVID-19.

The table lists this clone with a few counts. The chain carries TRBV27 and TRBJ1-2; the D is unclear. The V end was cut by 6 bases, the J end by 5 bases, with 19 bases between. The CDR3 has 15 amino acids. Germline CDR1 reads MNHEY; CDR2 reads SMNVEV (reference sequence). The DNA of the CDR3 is TGTGCCAGCAGCCAACTCGGGGTTGGACGGTATGGCTACACCTTC. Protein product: CASSQLGVGRYGYTF.

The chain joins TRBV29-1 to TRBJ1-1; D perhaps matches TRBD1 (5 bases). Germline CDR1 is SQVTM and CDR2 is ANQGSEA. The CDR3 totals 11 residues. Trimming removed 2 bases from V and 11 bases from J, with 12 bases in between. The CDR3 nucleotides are TGCAGCGTTGAAAGGGGCGTTGAGGCTTTCTTT. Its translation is CSVERGVEAFF.

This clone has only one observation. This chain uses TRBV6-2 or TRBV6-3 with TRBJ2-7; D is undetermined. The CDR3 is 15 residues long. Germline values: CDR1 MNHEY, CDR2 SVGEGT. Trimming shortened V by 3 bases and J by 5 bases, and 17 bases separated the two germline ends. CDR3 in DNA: TGTGCCAGCAGTTATAAGGCAGTCAAACGTAACGAGCAGTACTTC. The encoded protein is CASSYKAVKRNEQYF.

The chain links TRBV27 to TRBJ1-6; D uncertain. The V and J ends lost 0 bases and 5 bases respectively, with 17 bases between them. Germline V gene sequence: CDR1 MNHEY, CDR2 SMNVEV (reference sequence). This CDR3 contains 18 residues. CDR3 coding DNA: TGTGCCAGCAGTTTATCGATGTTTCTGGACCGTCATAATTCACCCCTCCACTTT. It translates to CASSLSMFLDRHNSPLHF.

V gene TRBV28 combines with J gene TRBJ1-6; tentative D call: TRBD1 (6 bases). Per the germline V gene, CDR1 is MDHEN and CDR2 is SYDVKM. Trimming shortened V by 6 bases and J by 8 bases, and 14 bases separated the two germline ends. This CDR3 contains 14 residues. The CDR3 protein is CASRPRGGYSPLHF. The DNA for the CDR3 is TGTGCCAGCAGACCCAGGGGTGGGTATTCACCCCTCCACTTT.